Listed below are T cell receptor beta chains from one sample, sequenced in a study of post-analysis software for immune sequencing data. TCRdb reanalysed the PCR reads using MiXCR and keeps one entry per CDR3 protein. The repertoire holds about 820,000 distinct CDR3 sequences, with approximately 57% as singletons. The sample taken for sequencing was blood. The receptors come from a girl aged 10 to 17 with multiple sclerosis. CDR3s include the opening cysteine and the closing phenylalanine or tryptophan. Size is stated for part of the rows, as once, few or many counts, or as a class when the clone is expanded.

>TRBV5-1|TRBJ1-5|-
CASSLASGSNQPQHF
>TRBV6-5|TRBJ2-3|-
CASSYSGASTDTQYF
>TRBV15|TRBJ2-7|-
CATSRAASDSYEQYF
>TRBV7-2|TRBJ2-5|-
CASSLAGTREQYF
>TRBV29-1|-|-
CSVQAGAYNEQYF
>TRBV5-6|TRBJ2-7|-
CASSPRGMSSYEQYF
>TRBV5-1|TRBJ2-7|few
CASSSWGKGSGTPYEQYF
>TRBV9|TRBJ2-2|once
CASSVALGLAHTGELFF
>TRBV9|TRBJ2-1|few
CASSPRGSGGAINEQFF
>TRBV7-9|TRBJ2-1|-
CASSWASGRGHEQFF
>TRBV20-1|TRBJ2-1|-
CSARVPRGGSNEQFF